This T cell receptor beta chain was recovered during a study of blood T cell repertoires in COVID-19. The CDR3 has 11 amino acids. Germline V gene sequence: CDR1 SEHNR, CDR2 FQNEAQ (reference sequence). Trimming removed 8 bases from V and 5 bases from J, with 7 bases in between. Self-reported history from a screening survey and questionnaire set each donor's cohort. Produced via immunoSEQ multiplex PCR; TCRdb's table is partial and in-frame only. Among approximately 270,000 clones listed, around 90% were seen once. Sequencing was performed on PBMCs or T cells enriched from blood (not recorded which). V gene TRBV7-9 combines with J gene TRBJ2-1; weak D call: TRBD2 (5 bases). The receptor's source is a man aged 35-49 years who had been exposed to COVID-19. For the CDR3, the DNA is TGTGCCAGCCACGGGGACAATGAGCAGTTCTTC. It yields the protein CASHGDNEQFF.